This TCR beta chain was recorded in a study of CD8 T cells in Susac syndrome. cDNA came from approximately 0.5 to 1 ug RNA primed by random hexamers. TCRdb ran MiXCR on the immunoSEQ multiplex PCR reads and lists one entry per CDR3 protein. The sample yields about 120,000 distinct CDR3 sequences, about 92% seen once. It was negative isolation that provided the CD8+ and CD4+ T cells, whereas TEMRA cells were enriched by FACS. Trimming stripped 3 bases from V and 2 bases from J, with 9 bases between. CDR1 and CDR2 from the germline V gene are SGHTA and FQGNSA. The CDR3 is 14 amino acids. Sequencing input: CD4+ T cells from PBMCs. This clonotype originated in a human donor with multiple sclerosis. The rearrangement links TRBV7-2 to TRBJ2-3, with D unresolved. CDR3 amino acids: CASSLRTSTDTQYF. CDR3 DNA: TGTGCCAGCAGCTTGAGGACGTCCACAGATACGCAGTATTTT.